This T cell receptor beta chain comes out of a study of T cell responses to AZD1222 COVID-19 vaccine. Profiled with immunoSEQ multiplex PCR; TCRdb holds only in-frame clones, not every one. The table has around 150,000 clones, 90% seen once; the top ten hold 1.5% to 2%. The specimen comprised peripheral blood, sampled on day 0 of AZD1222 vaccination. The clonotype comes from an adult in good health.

The CDR3 reads CASSRLGQGIEQFF. In DNA, the CDR3 is TGTGCCAGCAGCCGGCTGGGGCAGGGAATCGAGCAGTTCTTC. This chain joins TRBV3-1 (or the pseudogene TRBV3-2) and TRBJ2-1, with TRBD1 as a possible D gene (5 bases). The V and J ends lost 4 bases and 10 bases respectively, with 17 bases between them. The CDR3 is 14 amino acids. Germline lookup yields CDR1 LGHDT and CDR2 YNNKEL (reference sequence).